This T cell receptor beta chain was found in a study of blood T cell repertoires in COVID-19. At the level of the study: T cells, B-cell-depleted T cells, or PBMCs provided the cDNA or gDNA that served as material.

Profiled with immunoSEQ multiplex PCR; TCRdb holds only in-frame clones, not every one. The sample records about 98,000 clones, roughly 87% being singletons. Germline CDR1 reads KGHSH; CDR2 reads LQKENI. The J segment lost 8 bases and the V segment lost 2 bases, leaving 7 bases of the junction unmatched. The CDR3 has 14 residues. Sample: peripheral blood. The chain carries TRBV18 and TRBJ1-1; TRBD1 aligns across 8 bases. This sequence originates from a man in his 70s with acute or convalescent COVID-19. This chain's CDR3 is CASSPTGQGSEAFF. In DNA form, the CDR3 reads TGTGCCAGCTCACCAACCGGACAGGGTTCCGAAGCTTTCTTT.